The present T cell receptor beta chain was sequenced within a study of PD-L1 blockade in urothelial cancer. Study-wide context: Males with bladder-origin urothelial cancer constituted most of the 29 patients. The study recovered a median of around 150,000 T cells per blood sample.

CDR1 is SGHDN, CDR2 FVKESK, per germline. This CDR3 has 14 amino acids. J lost 4 bases, V lost 4 bases, and 6 bases had no gene match. General study results and limits: Better survival was predicted when blood TCR clonality before treatment fell below the median.

Comments on this clone: The antigen is unknown.

Clones were read by immunoSEQ multiplex PCR, and TCRdb kept only the in-frame ones, dropping some. The sample shows tens of thousands of clones, 81% of them seen only once. The chain is built from TRBV14 and TRBJ1-2; 7 bases match TRBD1. This receptor was obtained from an older man with urothelial cancer. The sample in question was PBMCs, obtained around atezolizumab (anti-PD-L1) treatment. The CDR3 DNA reads TGTGCCAGCAGCCCCCTCGGGACAGTCTATGGCTACACCTTC. This gives the protein CASSPLGTVYGYTF.